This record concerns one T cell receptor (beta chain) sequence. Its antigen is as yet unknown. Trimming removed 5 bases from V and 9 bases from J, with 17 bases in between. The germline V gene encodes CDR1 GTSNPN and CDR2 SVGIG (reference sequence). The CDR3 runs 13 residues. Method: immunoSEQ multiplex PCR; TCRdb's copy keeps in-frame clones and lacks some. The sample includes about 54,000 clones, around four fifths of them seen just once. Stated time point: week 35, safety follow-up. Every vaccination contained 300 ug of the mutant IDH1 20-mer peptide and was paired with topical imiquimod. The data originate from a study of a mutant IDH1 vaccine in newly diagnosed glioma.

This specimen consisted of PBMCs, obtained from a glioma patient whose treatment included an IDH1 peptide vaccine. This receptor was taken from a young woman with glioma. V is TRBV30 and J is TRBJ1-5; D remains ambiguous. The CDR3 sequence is CAWGGGKSLPQHF. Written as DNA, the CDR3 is TGTGCCTGGGGTGGCGGCAAAAGCCTGCCCCAGCATTTT.